One sample yielded the 3 T cell receptor beta chains listed below, sequenced in a study of control samples from healthy donors and cancer patients. Sequencing was performed with immunoSEQ multiplex PCR; in TCRdb, only in-frame clones are kept and a portion is missing. The table has about 120,000 clones, about 91% seen once. The sequenced sample consisted of blood. These receptors came from a man aged 35-49 years in good health.

The chain links TRBV7-8 to TRBJ1-2, with D possibly TRBD1 on 5 matching bases. V lost 5 bases and J lost 4, with 17 bases in between. This CDR3 spans 15 amino acids. The germline V gene has CDR1 SGHVS and CDR2 FQNEAQ. CDR3 region: CASSPRAGLGYGYTF. The CDR3 DNA is TGTGCCAGCAGCCCGCGGGCAGGGTTGGGCTATGGCTACACCTTC.

The chain uses TRBV7-9 and TRBJ1-2; tentative D call: TRBD1 (5 bases). Per the germline V gene, CDR1 is SEHNR and CDR2 is FQNEAQ (reference sequence). The CDR3 spans 14 residues. V lost 3 bases and J 5 bases, leaving 13 bases between the germline ends. The CDR3 region has the DNA TGTGCCAGCAGCTTTGTAGGGACCCTATATGGCTACACCTTC. Translation: CASSFVGTLYGYTF. The complete variable domain, with remaining parts taken from reference TRBV7-9 and TRBJ1-2, reads DTGVSQNPRHKITKRGQNVTFRCDPISEHNRLYWYRQTLGQGPEFLTYFQNEAQLEKSRLLSDRFSAERPKGSFSTLEIQRTEQGDSAMYLCASSFVGTLYGYTFGSGTRLTVV.

CDR3 sequence reads: CAISNSLGGRSYNEQFF. CDR3 in DNA: TGTGCCATCAGTAACTCCCTTGGCGGGCGCTCCTACAATGAGCAGTTCTTC. The V gene is TRBV10-3, the J gene TRBJ2-1; tentative D call: TRBD2 (5 bases). Germline V gives CDR1 ENHRY, CDR2 SYGVKD. V was trimmed by 5 bases and J by 0 bases, leaving 17 bases between them. The CDR3 extends over 17 amino acids.